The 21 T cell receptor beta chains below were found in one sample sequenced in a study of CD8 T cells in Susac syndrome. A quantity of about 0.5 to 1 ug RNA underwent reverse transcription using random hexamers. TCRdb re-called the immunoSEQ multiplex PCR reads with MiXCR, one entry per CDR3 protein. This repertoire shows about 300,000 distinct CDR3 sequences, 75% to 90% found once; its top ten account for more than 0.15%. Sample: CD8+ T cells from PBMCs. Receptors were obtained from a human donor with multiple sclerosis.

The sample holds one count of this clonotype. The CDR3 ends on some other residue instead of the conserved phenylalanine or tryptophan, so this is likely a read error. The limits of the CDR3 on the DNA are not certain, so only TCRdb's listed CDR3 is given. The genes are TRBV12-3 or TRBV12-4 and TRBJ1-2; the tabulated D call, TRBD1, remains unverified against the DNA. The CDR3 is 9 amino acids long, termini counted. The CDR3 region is CASSLEPRL.

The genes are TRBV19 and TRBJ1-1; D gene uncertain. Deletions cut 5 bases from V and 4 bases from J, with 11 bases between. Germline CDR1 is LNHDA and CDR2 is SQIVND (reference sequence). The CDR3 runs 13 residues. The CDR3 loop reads CASSPGVSTEAFF. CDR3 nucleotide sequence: TGTGCCAGTAGTCCCGGGGTCAGCACTGAAGCTTTCTTT.

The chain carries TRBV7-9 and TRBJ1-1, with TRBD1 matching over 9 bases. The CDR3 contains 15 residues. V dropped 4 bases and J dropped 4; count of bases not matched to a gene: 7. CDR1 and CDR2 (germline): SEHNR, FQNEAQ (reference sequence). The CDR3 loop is CASSYPDRGLTEAFF. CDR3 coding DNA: TGTGCCAGCAGCTACCCGGACAGGGGTCTCACTGAAGCTTTCTTT.

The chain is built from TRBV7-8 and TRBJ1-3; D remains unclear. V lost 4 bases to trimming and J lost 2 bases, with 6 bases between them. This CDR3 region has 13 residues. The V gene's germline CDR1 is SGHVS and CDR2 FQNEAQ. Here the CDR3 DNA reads TGTGCCAGCAGCTCTGACCCTGGAAACACCATATATTTT. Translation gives CASSSDPGNTIYF.

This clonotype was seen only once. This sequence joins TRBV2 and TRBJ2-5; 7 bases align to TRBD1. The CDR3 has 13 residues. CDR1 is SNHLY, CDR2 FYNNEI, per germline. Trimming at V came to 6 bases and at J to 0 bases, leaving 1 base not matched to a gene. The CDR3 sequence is CASRQGYQETQYF. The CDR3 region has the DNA TGTGCCAGCAGACAGGGGTACCAAGAGACCCAGTACTTC.

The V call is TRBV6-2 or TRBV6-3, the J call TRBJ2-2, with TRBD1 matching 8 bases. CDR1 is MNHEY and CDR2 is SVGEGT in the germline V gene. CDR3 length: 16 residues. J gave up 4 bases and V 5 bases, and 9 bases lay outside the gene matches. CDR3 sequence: CASSPPGQEITGELFF. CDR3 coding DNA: TGTGCCAGCAGTCCACCGGGACAGGAAATCACCGGGGAGCTGTTTTTT.

The CDR3 region has the DNA TGCAGTGCACGGGACATTTTTGGGCCCAATCAGCCCCAGCATTTT. This sequence encodes CSARDIFGPNQPQHF. The chain uses TRBV20-1 and TRBJ1-5, with D possibly TRBD1 on 6 matching bases. Trimming cost V 6 bases and J 3 bases, with 18 bases left between them. The length of the CDR3 is 15 residues. In germline, CDR1 is DFQATT, CDR2 SNEGSKA (reference sequence).

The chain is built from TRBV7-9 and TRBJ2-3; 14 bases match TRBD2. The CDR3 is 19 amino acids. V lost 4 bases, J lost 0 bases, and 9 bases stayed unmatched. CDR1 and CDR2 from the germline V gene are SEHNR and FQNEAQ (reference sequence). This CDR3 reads CASSSGLAGGPPSTDTQYF. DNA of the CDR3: TGTGCCAGCAGCTCAGGACTAGCGGGAGGCCCACCCAGCACAGATACGCAGTATTTT.

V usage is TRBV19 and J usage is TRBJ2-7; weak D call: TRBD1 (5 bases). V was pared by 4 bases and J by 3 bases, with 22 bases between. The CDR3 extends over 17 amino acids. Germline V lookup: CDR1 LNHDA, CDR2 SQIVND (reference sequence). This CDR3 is CASSTLPGWSAGYEQYF. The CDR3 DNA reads TGTGCCAGTAGTACCCTCCCAGGGTGGAGCGCAGGCTACGAGCAGTACTTC.

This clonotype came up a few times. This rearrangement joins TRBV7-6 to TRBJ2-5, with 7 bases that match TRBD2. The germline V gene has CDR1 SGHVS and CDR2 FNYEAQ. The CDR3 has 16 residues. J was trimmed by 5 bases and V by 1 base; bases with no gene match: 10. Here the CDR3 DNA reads TGTGCCAGCAGCTTAGAGGTGGGAGGGCCGTCGGAGACCCAGTACTTC. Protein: CASSLEVGGPSETQYF.

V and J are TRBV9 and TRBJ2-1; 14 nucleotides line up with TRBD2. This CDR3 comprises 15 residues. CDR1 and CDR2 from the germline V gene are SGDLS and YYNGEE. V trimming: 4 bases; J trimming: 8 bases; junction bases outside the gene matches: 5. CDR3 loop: CASSPSGLAGDEQFF. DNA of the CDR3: TGTGCCAGCAGCCCCTCGGGACTAGCGGGAGATGAGCAGTTCTTC.

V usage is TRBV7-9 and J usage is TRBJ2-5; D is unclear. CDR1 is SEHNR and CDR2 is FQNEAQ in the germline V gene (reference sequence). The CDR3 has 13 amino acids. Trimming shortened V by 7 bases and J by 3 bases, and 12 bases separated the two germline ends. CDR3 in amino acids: CASTNSAEETQYF. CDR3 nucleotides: TGTGCCAGCACCAACAGCGCGGAAGAGACCCAGTACTTC.

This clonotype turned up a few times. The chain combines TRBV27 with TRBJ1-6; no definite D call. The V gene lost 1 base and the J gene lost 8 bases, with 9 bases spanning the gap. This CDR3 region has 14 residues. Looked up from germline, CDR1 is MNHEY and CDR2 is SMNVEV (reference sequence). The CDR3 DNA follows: TGTGCCAGCAGTTTATTGGACTGGGATTCACCCCTCCACTTT. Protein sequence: CASSLLDWDSPLHF.

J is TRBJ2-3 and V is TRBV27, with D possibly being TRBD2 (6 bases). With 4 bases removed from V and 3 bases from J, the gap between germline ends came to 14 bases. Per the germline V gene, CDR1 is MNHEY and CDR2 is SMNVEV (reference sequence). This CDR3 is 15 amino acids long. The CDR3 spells CASSSRLGTTDTQYF. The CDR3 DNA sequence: TGTGCCAGCAGTTCTCGACTAGGGACTACAGATACGCAGTATTTT.

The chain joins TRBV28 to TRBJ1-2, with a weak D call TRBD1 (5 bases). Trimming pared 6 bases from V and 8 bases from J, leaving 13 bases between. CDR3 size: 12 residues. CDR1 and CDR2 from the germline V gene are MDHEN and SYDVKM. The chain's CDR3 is CASSSGNPGYTF. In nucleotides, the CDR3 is TGTGCCAGCAGCTCAGGGAATCCGGGCTACACCTTC.

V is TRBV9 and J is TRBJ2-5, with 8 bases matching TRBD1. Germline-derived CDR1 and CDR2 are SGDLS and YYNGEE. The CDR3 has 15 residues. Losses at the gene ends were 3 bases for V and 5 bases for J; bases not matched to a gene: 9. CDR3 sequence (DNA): TGTGCCAGCAGCGAGGGGGACAGGCACCCGGAGACCCAGTACTTC. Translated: CASSEGDRHPETQYF.

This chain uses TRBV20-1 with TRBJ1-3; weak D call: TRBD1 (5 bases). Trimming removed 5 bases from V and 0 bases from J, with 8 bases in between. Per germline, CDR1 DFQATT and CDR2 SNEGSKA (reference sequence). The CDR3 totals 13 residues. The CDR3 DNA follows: TGCAGTGCTGCGACAGACTCTGGAAACACCATATATTTT. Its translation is CSAATDSGNTIYF.

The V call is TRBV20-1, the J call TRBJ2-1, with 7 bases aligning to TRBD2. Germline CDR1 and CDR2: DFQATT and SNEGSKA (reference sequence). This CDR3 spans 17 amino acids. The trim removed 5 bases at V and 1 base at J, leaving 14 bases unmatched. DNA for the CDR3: TGCAGTGCTCCCTGGGGAACTAGCGACCTATCCTACAATGAGCAGTTCTTC. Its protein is CSAPWGTSDLSYNEQFF.

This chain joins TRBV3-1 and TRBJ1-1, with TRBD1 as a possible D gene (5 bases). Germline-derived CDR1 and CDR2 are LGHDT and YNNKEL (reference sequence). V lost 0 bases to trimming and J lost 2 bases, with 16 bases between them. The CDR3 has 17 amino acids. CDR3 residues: CASSQEPRWGANTEAFF. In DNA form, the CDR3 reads TGTGCCAGCAGCCAAGAACCCAGGTGGGGCGCAAACACTGAAGCTTTCTTT.

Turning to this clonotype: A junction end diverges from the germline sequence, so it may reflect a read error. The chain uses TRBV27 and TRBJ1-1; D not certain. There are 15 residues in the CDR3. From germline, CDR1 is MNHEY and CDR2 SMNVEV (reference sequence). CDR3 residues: CASSLLGYLNTEAFF. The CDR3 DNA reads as TGTGCCAGCAGCTTATTGGGATATCTGAACACTGAAGCTTTCTTT.

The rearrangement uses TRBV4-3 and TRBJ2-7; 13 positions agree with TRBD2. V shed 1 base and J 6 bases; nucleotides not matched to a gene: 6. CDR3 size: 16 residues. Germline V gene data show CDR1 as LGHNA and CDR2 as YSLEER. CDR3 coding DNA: TGCGCCAGCAGCCAAGGTACTAGCGGGAGGGCCACCGAGCAGTACTTC. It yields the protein CASSQGTSGRATEQYF.